This entry lists 21 T cell receptor beta chains sequenced from one sample in a study of spatial heterogeneity in lung cancer. Described time point: sample taken at primary tumor resection. TCRdb itself ran the 5' RACE reads through MiXCR, one entry per CDR3 protein. Of some 6,100 distinct CDR3 sequences listed, around an eighth are singletons. The sequencing here drew on lung tissue, taken at surgery. The receptors come from a human donor with early-stage non-small cell lung cancer.

On this clonotype itself: The library was built for alpha chains, so this beta chain is an off-target read and its size means little. The CDR3 loop reads CASRATVENIQYF. The DNA for the CDR3 is TGCGCCAGCAGAGCTACAGTTGAAAACATTCAGTACTTC. The rearrangement joins TRBV5-1 to TRBJ2-4; D remains unclear. From germline, CDR1 is SGHRS and CDR2 YFSETQ. The length of the CDR3 is 13 residues. V was trimmed by 5 bases and J by 5 bases, leaving 11 bases between them.

This clonotype was counted at least ten times. This beta chain turned up in a library designed for alpha chains; as an off-target read, its abundance says little. The genes are TRBV7-8 and TRBJ2-3; D tentatively reads TRBD1 or TRBD2 (5 bases each). V lost 5 bases and J lost 8, with 11 bases in between. Germline V gene data show CDR1 as SGHVS and CDR2 as FQNEAQ. The CDR3 loop spans 12 amino acids. The CDR3 loop reads CASSRGPTTQYF. The CDR3 DNA follows: TGTGCCAGCAGCCGGGGCCCGACTACGCAGTATTTT. The whole variable domain, filled in from reference TRBV7-8 and TRBJ2-3, reads GAGVSQSPRYKVAKRGQDVALRCDPISGHVSLFWYQQALGQGPEFLTYFQNEAQLDKSGLPSDRFFAERPEGSVSTLKIQRTQQEDSAVYLCASSRGPTTQYFGPGTRLTVL.

This clonotype has a count of ten or more. Because this beta chain is a stray read in a library intended to capture alpha chains, its abundance should not be given much weight. The chain joins TRBV6-1 to TRBJ2-1; the match to TRBD2 covers 9 bases. There are 15 residues in the CDR3. CDR1 is MNHNS, CDR2 SASEGT, per germline. V trimming: 7 bases; J trimming: 0 bases; junction bases outside the gene matches: 4. CDR3 nucleotide sequence: TGTGCCAGCATTAAACTAGCGGGCTCCTACAATGAGCAGTTCTTC. Translating it yields CASIKLAGSYNEQFF.

Comment on this clonotype: This beta chain turned up in a library designed for alpha chains; as an off-target read, its abundance says little. V gene TRBV7-2 combines with J gene TRBJ2-3; 10 bases are shared with TRBD2. V shed 4 bases and J 4 bases; nucleotides not matched to a gene: 17. The V gene's germline CDR1 is SGHTA and CDR2 FQGNSA. This CDR3 has 19 residues. Here the CDR3 DNA reads TGTGCCAGCAGCTCGCCCTTTGAGCGGGAGGGCCTCTCGGCAGATACGCAGTATTTT. It is translated as CASSSPFEREGLSADTQYF.

In this sample, this clonotype turned up a few times. The size of this beta chain means little, since it is a stray read in a library made for alpha chains. The V and J genes are TRBV24-1 and TRBJ1-1; no reliable D call. The CDR3 loop spans 13 amino acids. The V end lost 4 bases, the J end lost 0 bases, and 5 bases lay between the germline ends. Germline V gives CDR1 KGHDR, CDR2 SFDVKD. The CDR3 coding sequence is TGTGCCACCAGTGACGGTATGAACACTGAAGCTTTCTTT. It specifies CATSDGMNTEAFF.

By proportion, this clonotype is large. The library was designed around alpha chains, so this beta chain is a stray read whose abundance carries little weight. The chain is built from TRBV29-1 and TRBJ1-1, with no clear D. Germline CDR1 SQVTM, CDR2 ANQGSEA. The CDR3 totals 12 residues. Trimming stripped 4 bases from V and 0 bases from J, with 6 bases between. CDR3 residues: CSVVDLNTEAFF. In nucleotides, the CDR3 is TGCAGCGTTGTTGACTTGAACACTGAAGCTTTCTTT.

Many counts were recorded for this clonotype. A library made for alpha chains picked up this beta chain off target, so its size means little. The chain employs TRBV2 and TRBJ2-1; 7 nucleotides match TRBD2. This CDR3 is built from 15 residues. CDR1 is SNHLY, CDR2 FYNNEI, per germline. Unmatched junction bases numbered 10, after V lost 4 bases and J lost 7 bases. The CDR3 protein is CASSGGSSGYNEQFF. CDR3 DNA sequence: TGTGCCAGCAGTGGAGGGTCTAGCGGTTATAATGAGCAGTTCTTC.

Regarding this clonotype: For a library built for alpha chains, this beta chain is a stray read; little rests on its size. The chain employs TRBV25-1 and TRBJ1-4; TRBD1 aligns across 7 bases. Per the germline V gene, CDR1 is MGHDK and CDR2 is SYGVNS. Trimming took 5 bases from V and 8 from J; bases not matched to a gene: 8. This CDR3 has 14 residues. CDR3 loop: CASSNRQGREKLFF. DNA of the CDR3: TGTGCCAGCAGTAACCGACAGGGTCGCGAAAAACTGTTTTTT.

There are many counts of this clonotype. In a library made to pick up alpha chains, this beta chain is a stray read with a size that means little. The chain combines TRBV24-1 with TRBJ1-5; no definite D call. Trimming pared 7 bases from V and 5 bases from J, leaving 14 bases between. Germline V lookup: CDR1 KGHDR, CDR2 SFDVKD. The CDR3 sequence is 14 residues long. The CDR3 sequence is CATRGSQPDQPQHF. The CDR3 DNA sequence: TGTGCCACCAGAGGGTCACAGCCCGATCAGCCCCAGCATTTT.

At least ten counts were recorded for this clonotype. This beta chain is an off-target read within a library intended for alpha chains, so its frequency means little. The V call is TRBV5-1, the J call TRBJ2-5, with 8 nucleotides matching TRBD1. With 1 base clipped from V and 1 base from J, the junction kept 6 bases outside the gene matches. This CDR3 contains 16 residues. CDR1 and CDR2 (germline): SGHRS, YFSETQ. The CDR3 region is CASSLKAGQVQETQYF. The CDR3 nucleotides are TGCGCCAGCAGCTTGAAGGCGGGACAGGTCCAAGAGACCCAGTACTTC.

This clonotype is medium-sized within its sample. Little can be read into the size of this beta chain, an off-target read in a library designed for alpha chains. The gene calls are TRBV20-1 and TRBJ1-1; a weak D match, TRBD1 (6 bases). The CDR3 is 12 amino acids. CDR1 is DFQATT and CDR2 is SNEGSKA in the germline V gene (reference sequence). The germline V and J ends were trimmed by 6 bases and 2 bases, with 10 bases remaining between them. In DNA form, the CDR3 reads TGCAGTGCCTGGGACATTAACACTGAAGCTTTCTTT. It specifies CSAWDINTEAFF.

This clonotype appeared many times. This beta chain came through as a stray read in a library set up for alpha chains, and its size says little. The chain carries TRBV27 and TRBJ1-3, with 7 bases that match TRBD1. The germline CDR1 and CDR2 sequences are MNHEY and SMNVEV (reference sequence). Germline trimming cut 0 bases from V and 4 bases from J; bases unmatched to any gene: 3. CDR3 length: 15 amino acids. The CDR3 region is CASSLSGGGGNTIYF. The CDR3 nucleotides read TGTGCCAGCAGTTTATCAGGGGGCGGCGGAAACACCATATATTTT.

A remark on this clonotype: Little can be read into the size of this beta chain, an off-target read in a library designed for alpha chains. The CDR3 DNA follows: TGTGCCAGCAGCGGCGGAGGACTGGACACCTACAATGAGCAGTTCTTC. This sequence encodes CASSGGGLDTYNEQFF. The rearrangement links TRBV7-9 to TRBJ2-1; D possibly uses TRBD1 or TRBD2 (5 bases each). The V gene lost 5 bases and the J gene lost 2 bases, with 16 bases spanning the gap. This CDR3 has 16 amino acids. Germline CDR1 SEHNR, CDR2 FQNEAQ (reference sequence).

Sample share makes this clonotype medium-sized. The library was designed around alpha chains, so this beta chain is a stray read whose abundance carries little weight. The chain uses TRBV6-5 and TRBJ1-4; possible D gene TRBD1, 5 bases. There are 13 residues in the CDR3. Per germline, CDR1 MNHEY and CDR2 SVGAGI. The V gene lost 6 bases and the J gene lost 8 bases, with 13 bases spanning the gap. Here the CDR3 reads CASSTGGREKLFF. In DNA form, the CDR3 reads TGTGCCAGCAGCACAGGTGGTCGGGAAAAACTGTTTTTT.

Within the sample, this clonotype is medium-sized (0.01 to 0.1%). With the library built for alpha chains, this beta chain is off target and its frequency is not meaningful. V and J are TRBV20-1 and TRBJ1-1; no definite D call. Per the germline V gene, CDR1 is DFQATT and CDR2 is SNEGSKA (reference sequence). V was trimmed by 6 bases and J by 1 base, leaving 12 bases between them. The CDR3 covers 13 residues. The DNA of the CDR3 is TGCAGTGCCCCGCGCCCGGGGAACACTGAAGCTTTCTTT. It is translated as CSAPRPGNTEAFF.

By sample fraction, this clonotype is medium-sized (0.01 to 0.1%). This beta chain turned up in a library designed for alpha chains; as an off-target read, its abundance says little. The rearrangement joins TRBV19 to TRBJ2-1; either TRBD1 or TRBD2 may fit D (5 bases each). CDR3 length: 16 amino acids. Trimming took off 1 base at V and 1 base at J, with 11 bases between the two ends. Per germline, CDR1 LNHDA and CDR2 SQIVND (reference sequence). The CDR3 sequence is CASSIVGPPSYNEQFF. The CDR3 DNA reads as TGTGCCAGTAGTATAGTGGGACCCCCTTCCTACAATGAGCAGTTCTTC. Based on the CDR3 plus reference TRBV19 and TRBJ2-1, the full variable domain is DGGITQSPKYLFRKEGQNVTLSCEQNLNHDAMYWYRQDPGQGLRLIYYSQIVNDFQKGDIAEGYSVSREKKESFPLTVTSAQKNPTAFYLCASSIVGPPSYNEQFFGPGTRLTVL.

Judged by abundance, this clonotype is large. Little can be read into the size of this beta chain, an off-target read in a library designed for alpha chains. This rearrangement joins TRBV6-5 to TRBJ1-1, with D possibly TRBD1 on 6 matching bases. The CDR3 runs 14 residues. The germline V gene encodes CDR1 MNHEY and CDR2 SVGAGI. Between the trimmed V and J ends, which lost 5 bases and 1 base, there was a span of 11 bases. CDR3 bases: TGTGCCAGCAGTCAGGGACACACGAACACTGAAGCTTTCTTT. Amino acids: CASSQGHTNTEAFF.

Concerning this clonotype: The germline gene is not matched at one end of the junction; a read error may be the cause. With the library built for alpha chains, this beta chain is off target and its frequency is not meaningful. This rearrangement joins TRBV28 to TRBJ2-7; D is undetermined. The germline V gene has CDR1 MDHEN and CDR2 SYDVKM. The CDR3 spans 14 residues. CDR3 amino acids: CASSFPIDRAPSHF. The CDR3 DNA is TGTGCCAGCAGTTTCCCAATTGACCGGGCCCCCTCCCACTTC. Supplemented by reference TRBV28 and TRBJ2-7, the full variable domain reads DVKVTQSSRYLVKRTGEKVFLECVQDMDHENMFWYRQDPGLGLRLIYFSYDVKMKEKGDIPEGYSVSREKKERFSLILESASTNQTSMYLCASSFPIDRAPSHFGPGTRLTVT.

This clonotype was seen only a few times. Because this beta chain is a stray read in a library intended to capture alpha chains, its abundance should not be given much weight. The chain carries TRBV2 and TRBJ2-3; D perhaps matches TRBD2 (7 bases). The V gene lost 6 bases and the J gene lost 6 bases, with 19 bases spanning the gap. The CDR3 spans 15 residues. Germline CDR1 SNHLY, CDR2 FYNNEI. The CDR3 bases are TGTGCCAGCAGGAAAGAAGGGGGGGCCGGCGATACGCAGTATTTT. It yields the protein CASRKEGGAGDTQYF.

The table lists this clonotype with many counts. This beta chain came through as a stray read in a library set up for alpha chains, and its size says little. The rearrangement uses TRBV28 and TRBJ2-2, with D tentatively TRBD1 or TRBD2 (5 bases each). Trimming shortened V by 2 bases and J by 4 bases, and 11 bases separated the two germline ends. From germline, CDR1 is MDHEN and CDR2 SYDVKM. The CDR3 contains 15 residues. This chain's CDR3 is CASSLGGRSTGELFF. CDR3 bases: TGTGCCAGCAGTTTAGGGGGTCGCAGCACCGGGGAGCTGTTTTTT. The full variable domain, with the rest looked up from reference TRBV28 and TRBJ2-2, is DVKVTQSSRYLVKRTGEKVFLECVQDMDHENMFWYRQDPGLGLRLIYFSYDVKMKEKGDIPEGYSVSREKKERFSLILESASTNQTSMYLCASSLGGRSTGELFFGEGSRLTVL.

This clonotype came up many times. The size of this beta chain means little, since it is a stray read in a library made for alpha chains. The V gene is TRBV21-1, the J gene TRBJ1-5; the listed D gene, TRBD1, was not tested against the DNA. TRBV21-1 is a listed pseudogene. CDR3 length equals 15 residues. This chain's CDR3 is CASSKTGHSNQPQHF. The CDR3 region has the DNA TGTGCCAGCAGCAAAACCGGGCATAGCAATCAGCCCCAGCATTTT.